This T cell receptor beta chain was sequenced during a study of shared clonotypes between healthy human individuals. Study-level points and caveats: Measured sharing among donors was expected to vary with sequencing depth.

It was 150 to 200 ng DNA, about 30,000 T cell genomes, that sorted-subset replicate PCRs used. Produced via immunoSEQ multiplex PCR; TCRdb's table is partial and in-frame only. The sample lists over a million clones; under 99% were seen once. The CDR3 is 14 amino acids. V lost 4 bases, J lost 2 bases, and 4 bases stayed unmatched. Germline CDR1 reads LNHDA; CDR2 reads SQIVND (reference sequence). Turning to this clone: Its target is not known.

Sequenced material: naive CD4+ T cells sorted from blood. The subset: CD45RA+ positively selected. The chain recombines TRBV19 with TRBJ2-7; 8 bases agree with TRBD1. The sequence derives from a man younger than 45 in good health. The CDR3 nucleotides are TGTGCCAGTAGTAGATTGACAGGGGCCTACGAGCAGTACTTC. Its translation is CASSRLTGAYEQYF.